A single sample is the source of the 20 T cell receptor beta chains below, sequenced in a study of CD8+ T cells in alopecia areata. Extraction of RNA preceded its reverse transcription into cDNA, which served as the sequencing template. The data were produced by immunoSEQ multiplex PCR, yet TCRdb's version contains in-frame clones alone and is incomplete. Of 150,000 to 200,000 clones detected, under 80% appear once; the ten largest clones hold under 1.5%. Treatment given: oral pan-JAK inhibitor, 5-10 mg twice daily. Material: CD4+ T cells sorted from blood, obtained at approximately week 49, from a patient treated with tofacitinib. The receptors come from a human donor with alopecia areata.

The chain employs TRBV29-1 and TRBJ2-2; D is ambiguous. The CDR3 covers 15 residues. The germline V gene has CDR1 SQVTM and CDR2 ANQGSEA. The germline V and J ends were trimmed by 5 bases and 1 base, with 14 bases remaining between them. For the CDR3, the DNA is TGCAGCGTTCGGAAGGAACTCAGGAACACCGGGGAGCTGTTTTTT. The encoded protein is CSVRKELRNTGELFF.

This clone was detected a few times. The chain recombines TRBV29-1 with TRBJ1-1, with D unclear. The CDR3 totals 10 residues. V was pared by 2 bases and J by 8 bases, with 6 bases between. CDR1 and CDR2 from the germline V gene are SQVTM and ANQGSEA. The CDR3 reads CSVEPEEAFF. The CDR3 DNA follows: TGCAGCGTTGAACCAGAAGAAGCTTTCTTT.

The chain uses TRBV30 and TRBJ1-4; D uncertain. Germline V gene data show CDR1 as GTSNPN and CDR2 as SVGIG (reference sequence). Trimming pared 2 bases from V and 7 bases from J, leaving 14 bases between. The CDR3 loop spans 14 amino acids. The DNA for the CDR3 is TGTGCCTGGAGTCCTCAGATGGCAGTTGAAAAACTGTTTTTT. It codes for CAWSPQMAVEKLFF.

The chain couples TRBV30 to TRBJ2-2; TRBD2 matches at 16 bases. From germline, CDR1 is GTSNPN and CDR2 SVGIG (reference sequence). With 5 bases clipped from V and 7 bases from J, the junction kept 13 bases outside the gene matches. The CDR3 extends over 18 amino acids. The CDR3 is CAWAGTSGGARSVGELFF. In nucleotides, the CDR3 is TGTGCCTGGGCCGGGACTAGCGGGGGGGCCCGTTCAGTCGGGGAGCTGTTTTTT.

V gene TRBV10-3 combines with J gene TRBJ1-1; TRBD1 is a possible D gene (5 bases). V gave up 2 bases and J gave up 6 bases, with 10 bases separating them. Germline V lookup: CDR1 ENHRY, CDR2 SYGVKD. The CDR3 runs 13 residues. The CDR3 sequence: CAISERGSPEAFF. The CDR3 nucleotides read TGTGCCATCAGTGAGAGGGGAAGCCCTGAAGCTTTCTTT.

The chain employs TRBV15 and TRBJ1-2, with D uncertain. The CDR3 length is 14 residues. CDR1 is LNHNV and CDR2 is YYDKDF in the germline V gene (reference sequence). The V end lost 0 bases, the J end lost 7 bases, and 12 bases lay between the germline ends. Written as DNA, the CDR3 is TGTGCCACCAGCAGAGATCGGTGGCGGGGTGGCTACACCTTC. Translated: CATSRDRWRGGYTF.

CDR3 coding DNA: TGTGCCTGGAGTGTAATTGGGACCCCTCCTCGAGGCGGCTACACCTTC. Protein product: CAWSVIGTPPRGGYTF. The gene calls are TRBV30 and TRBJ1-2, with a weak D call TRBD1 (5 bases). Germline CDR1 GTSNPN, CDR2 SVGIG (reference sequence). V was cut by 0 bases and J by 8 bases, with 22 bases left in between. The CDR3 has 16 amino acids.

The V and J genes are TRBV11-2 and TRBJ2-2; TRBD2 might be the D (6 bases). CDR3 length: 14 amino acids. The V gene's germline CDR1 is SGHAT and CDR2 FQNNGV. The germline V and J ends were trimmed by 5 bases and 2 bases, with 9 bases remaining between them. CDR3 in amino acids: CASSPGTNTGELFF. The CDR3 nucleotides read TGTGCCAGCAGCCCCGGGACTAACACCGGGGAGCTGTTTTTT.

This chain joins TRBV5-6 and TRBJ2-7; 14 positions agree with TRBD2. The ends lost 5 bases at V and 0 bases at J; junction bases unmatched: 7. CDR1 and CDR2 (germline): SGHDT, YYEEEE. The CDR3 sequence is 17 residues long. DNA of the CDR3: TGTGCCAGCAGTTGGACTAGCGGGGGGCATCTCTCCTACGAGCAGTACTTC. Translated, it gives CASSWTSGGHLSYEQYF.

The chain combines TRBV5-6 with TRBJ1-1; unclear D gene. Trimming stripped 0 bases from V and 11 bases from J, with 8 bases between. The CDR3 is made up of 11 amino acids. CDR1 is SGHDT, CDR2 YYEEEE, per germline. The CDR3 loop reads CASSLGDDAFF. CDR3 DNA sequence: TGTGCCAGCAGCTTGGGAGATGACGCTTTCTTT. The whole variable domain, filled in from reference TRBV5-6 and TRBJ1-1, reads DAGVTQSPTHLIKTRGQQVTLRCSPKSGHDTVSWYQQALGQGPQFIFQYYEEEERQRGNFPDRFSGHQFPNYSSELNVNALLLGDSALYLCASSLGDDAFFGQGTRLTVV.

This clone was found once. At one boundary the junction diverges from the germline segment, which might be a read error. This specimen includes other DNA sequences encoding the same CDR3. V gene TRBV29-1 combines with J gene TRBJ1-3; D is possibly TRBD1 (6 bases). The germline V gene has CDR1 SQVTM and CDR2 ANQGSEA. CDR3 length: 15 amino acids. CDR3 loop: CSVEIQGSHGDTIYF. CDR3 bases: TGCAGCGTTGAAATCCAGGGAAGCCACGGGGACACCATATATTTC.

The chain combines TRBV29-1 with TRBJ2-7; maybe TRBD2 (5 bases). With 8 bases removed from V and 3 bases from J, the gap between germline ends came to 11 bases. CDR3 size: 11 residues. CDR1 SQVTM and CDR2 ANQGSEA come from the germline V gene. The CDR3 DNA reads TGCAGCACCGGGGAAAACTACGAGCAGTACTTC. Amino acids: CSTGENYEQYF.

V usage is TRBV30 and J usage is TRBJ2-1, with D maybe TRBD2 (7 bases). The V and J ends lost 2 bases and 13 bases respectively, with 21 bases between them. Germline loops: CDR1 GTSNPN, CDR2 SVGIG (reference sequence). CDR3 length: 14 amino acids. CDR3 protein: CAWSYQTRGAPQFF. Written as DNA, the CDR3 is TGTGCCTGGAGTTACCAAACACGGGGGGCCCCCCAGTTCTTC.

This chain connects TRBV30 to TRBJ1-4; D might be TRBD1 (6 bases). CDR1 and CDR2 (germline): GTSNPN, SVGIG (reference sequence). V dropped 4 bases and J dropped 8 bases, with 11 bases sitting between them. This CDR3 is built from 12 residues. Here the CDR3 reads CAWKGGAEKLFF. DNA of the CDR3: TGTGCCTGGAAAGGGGGGGCGGAAAAACTGTTTTTT.

CDR3 DNA sequence: TGTGCCTGGAGGCCACCTAATAGTCCCTACGAGCAGTACTTC. Translated, it gives CAWRPPNSPYEQYF. The V gene is TRBV30, the J gene TRBJ2-7; D remains ambiguous. CDR1 and CDR2 (germline): GTSNPN, SVGIG (reference sequence). V gave up 3 bases and J gave up 2 bases, with 14 bases separating them. The CDR3 consists of 14 residues. Drawing the rest from reference TRBV30 and TRBJ2-7, the complete variable domain is SQTIHQWPATLVQPVGSPLSLECTVEGTSNPNLYWYRQAAGRGLQLLFYSVGIGQISSEVPQNLSASRPQDRQFILSSKKLLLSDSGFYLCAWRPPNSPYEQYFGPGTRLTVT.

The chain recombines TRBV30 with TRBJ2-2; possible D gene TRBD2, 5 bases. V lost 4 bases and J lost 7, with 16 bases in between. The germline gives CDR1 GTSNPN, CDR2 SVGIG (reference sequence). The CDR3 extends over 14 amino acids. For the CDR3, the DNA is TGTGCCTGGACCGTAGGATTGAGGGACGGGGAGCTGTTTTTT. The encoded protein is CAWTVGLRDGELFF.

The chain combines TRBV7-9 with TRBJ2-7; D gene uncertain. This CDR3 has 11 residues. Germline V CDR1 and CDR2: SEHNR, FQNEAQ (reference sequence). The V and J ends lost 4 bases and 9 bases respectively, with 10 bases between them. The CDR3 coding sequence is TGTGCCAGCAGCTCTGACCTGGCGCAGTACTTC. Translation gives CASSSDLAQYF. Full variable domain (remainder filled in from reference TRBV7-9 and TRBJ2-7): DTGVSQNPRHKITKRGQNVTFRCDPISEHNRLYWYRQTLGQGPEFLTYFQNEAQLEKSRLLSDRFSAERPKGSFSTLEIQRTEQGDSAMYLCASSSDLAQYFGPGTRLTVT.

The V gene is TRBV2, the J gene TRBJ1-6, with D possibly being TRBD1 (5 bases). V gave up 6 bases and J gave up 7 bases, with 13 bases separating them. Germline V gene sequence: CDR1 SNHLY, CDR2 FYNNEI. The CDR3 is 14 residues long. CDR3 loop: CASRPDSINSPLHF. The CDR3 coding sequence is TGTGCCAGCAGACCCGACAGCATCAATTCACCCCTCCACTTT.

Written as DNA, the CDR3 is TGCGCCAGCAGCCAAACTAGCGATCCCTACAATGAGCAGTTCTTC. Translating it yields CASSQTSDPYNEQFF. The gene calls are TRBV4-3 and TRBJ2-1, with 7 positions matching TRBD2. Germline V gene data show CDR1 as LGHNA and CDR2 as YSLEER. Trimming removed 2 bases from V and 2 bases from J; junction bases left unmatched: 3. CDR3 length: 15 residues.

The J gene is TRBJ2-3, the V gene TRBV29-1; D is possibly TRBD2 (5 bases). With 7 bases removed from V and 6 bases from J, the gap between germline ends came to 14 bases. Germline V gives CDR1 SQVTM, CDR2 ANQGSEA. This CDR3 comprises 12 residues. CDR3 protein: CSARTLGDTQYF. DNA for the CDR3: TGCAGCGCACGGACTCTCGGGGATACGCAGTATTTT.